The following is a T cell receptor (beta chain) sequence with its context. The data stem from a study of blood T cell repertoires in COVID-19. Whole-study context: Acute and convalescent COVID-19 samples came from the United States, Italy and Spain. The analysed material was cDNA or gDNA that came from T cells, B-cell-depleted T cells, or PBMCs.

The CDR3 has 13 amino acids. Germline V gene data show CDR1 as KGHSH and CDR2 as LQKENI. V was pared by 9 bases and J by 3 bases, with 15 bases between. Measured with immunoSEQ multiplex PCR; TCRdb has only the in-frame clones, and not every one. Here the sample spans about 100,000 clones, about 90% being singletons. The material sequenced was peripheral blood. The rearrangement uses TRBV18 and TRBJ2-7; D gene ambiguous. The TCR comes from a man under 40 in a cohort sampled during active COVID-19. The CDR3 DNA is TGTGCCAGTCGCACCGGGTTCGACTACGAGCAGTACTTC. This translates into CASRTGFDYEQYF. Full variable domain (remainder filled in from reference TRBV18 and TRBJ2-7): NAGVMQNPRHLVRRRGQEARLRCSPMKGHSHVYWYRQLPEEGLKFMVYLQKENIIDESGMPKERFSAEFPKEGPSILRIQQVVRGDSAAYFCASRTGFDYEQYFGPGTRLTVT.